This T cell receptor (beta chain) appears in the sequencing data of a study of T cell clones after liver transplantation. Overall study context: In this trial, immunosuppression withdrawal was attempted within 2 years of liver transplant.

Data came from immunoSEQ multiplex PCR; TCRdb stores just in-frame clones and leaves some out. The table lists around 30,000 clones, over 85% of them singletons. Germline CDR1 and CDR2: SGDLS and YYNGEE. The junction had 10 bases not matched to a gene; V was cut back by 3 bases and J by 4 bases. There are 18 residues in the CDR3. This clone was counted once. The sequences come from CD8+ T cells from blood, collected 12 months after liver transplant. The clonotype originates from a human patient who received a liver transplant. Some T cells may be transferred from the graft donor. The chain uses TRBV9 and TRBJ2-6; TRBD1 aligns across 10 bases. CDR3: CASSARPGQGSGANVLTF. The CDR3 coding sequence is TGTGCCAGCAGCGCCAGGCCGGGACAGGGGTCGGGGGCCAACGTCCTGACTTTC.